This is a list of T cell receptor beta chains from one sample in a study of shared clonotypes between healthy human individuals. Profiling relied on immunoSEQ multiplex PCR, and the TCRdb table lists in-frame clones only, not all of them. The sample consists of about 640,000 clones, about 78% of them appearing once. Sequencing used memory CD4+ T cells sorted from blood. Source of these receptors: a woman aged 25-40 years in good health. Each CDR3 is given with its conserved first and last residue. Fields, in order: clone size, D gene, V gene, J gene, CDR3 DNA, CDR3 protein. A D gene is named only where the DNA matches it firmly. Only some rows state a clone size, as once, few, many or a class for expanded clones.

>many|TRBD1|TRBV5-1|TRBJ2-6
TGCGCCAGCAGCAGCCGCCCCAGGGGGCGCGAAGGGGCCAACGTCCTGACTTTC
CASSSRPRGREGANVLTF
>NA|TRBD2|TRBV18|TRBJ2-7
TGTGCCAGCTCACCGGGACTAGCGGACTACGAGCAGTACTTC
CASSPGLADYEQYF
>NA|NA|TRBV9|TRBJ2-1
TGTGCCAGCAGCGCCCCGGGACTCTCGGTAGGCAATGAGCAGTTCTTC
CASSAPGLSVGNEQFF
>NA|TRBD1|TRBV29-1|TRBJ2-1
TGCAGCGCTGCCCCCCGACAGGGGAACTACAATGAGCAGTTCTTC
CSAAPRQGNYNEQFF
>many|NA|TRBV29-1|TRBJ2-1
TGCAGCGTTGAAAACAATGAGCAGTTCTTC
CSVENNEQFF
>many|TRBD2|TRBV10-2|TRBJ2-7
TGCGCCAGCAGTGAGTCGATGGCGGGAGGAGGATACGAGCAGTACTTC
CASSESMAGGGYEQYF
>NA|NA|TRBV6-5|TRBJ1-5
TGTGCCAGCAGGAGGATTTCGGATCAGCCCCAGCATTTT
CASRRISDQPQHF
>NA|TRBD1|TRBV18|TRBJ2-7
TGTGCCAGCTCACCACCGGACAGGGTTTCCGAGCAGTACTTC
CASSPPDRVSEQYF
>NA|TRBD1|TRBV7-9|TRBJ1-2
TGTGCCAGCAGCTTAGCGTACAGGGGGCAAAGTAGCTACACCTTC
CASSLAYRGQSSYTF
>NA|NA|TRBV28|TRBJ1-1
TGTGCCAGCAGTTTTGGACAGAACACTGAAGCTTTCTTT
CASSFGQNTEAFF
>NA|NA|TRBV28|TRBJ1-5
TGTGCCAGCAGGCGTACGGGCACATATAGCAATCAGCCCCAGCATTTT
CASRRTGTYSNQPQHF
>NA|TRBD1|TRBV9|TRBJ1-5
TGTGCCAGCAGCGGCAGGGGGTGGAATCAGCCCCAGCATTTT
CASSGRGWNQPQHF
>NA|NA|TRBV5-5|TRBJ2-7
TGTGCCAGCAGCTTAGGAGTAGAGGCCTACGAGCAGTACTTC
CASSLGVEAYEQYF
>NA|TRBD2|TRBV30|TRBJ2-1
TGTGCCTGGACTAGCGGGAGTTCCTACAATGAGCAGTTCTTC
CAWTSGSSYNEQFF
>NA|TRBD1|TRBV6-6|TRBJ1-5
TGTGCCAGCAGCGAACCGGGACAGGGTTTAGGTCAGCCCCAGCATTTT
CASSEPGQGLGQPQHF
>few|TRBD1|TRBV5-1|TRBJ2-5
TGCGCCAGCAGCCCGGGACAGGGGTTACAAGAGACCCAGTACTTC
CASSPGQGLQETQYF
>once|TRBD1|TRBV28|TRBJ1-1
TGTGCCAGCGGGGTAACCGGGGACAGGGGGACTGAAGCTTTCTTT
CASGVTGDRGTEAFF
>few|TRBD1|TRBV29-1|TRBJ2-6
TGCAGCGTCCTAGGGCAGGGGGCGCCGGGGGCCAACGTCCTGACTTTC
CSVLGQGAPGANVLTF
>few|NA|TRBV23-1|TRBJ2-7
TGCGCCAGCAGTCAATGCGACTACGAGCAGTACTTC
CASSQCDYEQYF
>NA|TRBD1|TRBV6-1|TRBJ1-1
TGTGCCAGCAGTGAGACAGGGGCGCTGACTGAAGCTTTCTTT
CASSETGALTEAFF
>NA|TRBD1|TRBV28|TRBJ2-7
TGTGCCAGCAGCCCCTACAGGGGGAGCTCCTACGAGCAGTACTTC
CASSPYRGSSYEQYF
>NA|TRBD2|TRBV5-4|TRBJ2-2
TGTGCCAGCAGCTTGGTTTCTAGCGGGAACACCGGGGAGCTGTTTTTT
CASSLVSSGNTGELFF
>NA|NA|TRBV29-1|TRBJ1-4
TGCAGCGTTCCCGGGACCAATGAGCGGGAAAAACTGTTTTTT
CSVPGTNEREKLFF
>NA|NA|TRBV19|TRBJ1-5
TGTGCCAGTAGTATCCAGGCCAATCAGCCCCAGCATTTT
CASSIQANQPQHF
>NA|NA|TRBV5-4|TRBJ1-1
TGTGCCAGCAGCCGGGACATCACGAACACTGAAGCTTTCTTT
CASSRDITNTEAFF
>few|NA|TRBV5-1|TRBJ2-1
TGCGCCAGCAGCTTGGTGCTCCGGGGCAATGAGCAGTTCTTC
CASSLVLRGNEQFF
>NA|NA|TRBV7-9|TRBJ1-5
TGTGCCAGCAGCTCTTATAAGAGGGGGACGGAAAATCAGCCCCAGCATTTT
CASSSYKRGTENQPQHF
>NA|NA|TRBV2|TRBJ2-7
TGTGCCAGCAGTGAGAAGGGCCCCTACGAGCAGTACTTC
CASSEKGPYEQYF
>NA|NA|TRBV25-1|TRBJ2-3
TGTGCCAGCAGTCCCCCCCCGGAGGGGCGCGGCACAGATACGCAGTATTTT
CASSPPPEGRGTDTQYF
>NA|NA|TRBV9|TRBJ2-7
TGTGCCAGCAGCGTTCGAGCGGCGGGAACCATCTACGAGCAGTACTTC
CASSVRAAGTIYEQYF
>once|NA|TRBV7-2|TRBJ2-1
TGTGCCAGCAACCCCGCAGGTTACAATGAGCAGTTCTTC
CASNPAGYNEQFF
>NA|TRBD2|TRBV2|TRBJ2-7
TGTGCCAGCAGGGGCGGACTAGCGGGTTTCTACGAGCAGTACTTC
CASRGGLAGFYEQYF
>NA|NA|TRBV18|TRBJ2-1
TGTGCCAGTACGACAGACCAGGACACGAATGAGCAGTTCTTC
CASTTDQDTNEQFF
>NA|NA|TRBV2|TRBJ2-7
TGTGCCAGCATTTGGGACCCTCTCTACGAGCAGTACTTC
CASIWDPLYEQYF
>NA|NA|TRBV7-2|TRBJ1-1
TGTGCCAGCAGCTCCCAGGGCGACACTGAAGCTTTCTTT
CASSSQGDTEAFF
>NA|TRBD1|TRBV7-2|TRBJ1-2
TGTGCCAGCAGTGGACAGGGTCGGGGCTACACCTTC
CASSGQGRGYTF
>NA|NA|TRBV2|TRBJ2-5
TGTGCCAGCATCCTAGAGAACGCCTTGAGTGGGGAGACCCAGTACTTC
CASILENALSGETQYF
>NA|TRBD1|TRBV2|TRBJ2-2
TGTGCCAGCACCAAGGACAGGGGTGGGACCGGGGAGCTGTTTTTT
CASTKDRGGTGELFF
>few|NA|TRBV6-1|TRBJ2-7
TGTGCCAGCACTTCCCATGGGGGCGCGGCCGAGCAGTACTTC
CASTSHGGAAEQYF
>once|TRBD2|TRBV10-3|TRBJ2-2
TGTGCCATCAGCGCAAACGCGGGAGGAAACACCGGGGAGCTGTTTTTT
CAISANAGGNTGELFF
>NA|NA|TRBV6-5|TRBJ1-2
TGTGCCAGCAGTTACATCGCAGGACCGGGGGGCTACACCTTC
CASSYIAGPGGYTF
>NA|TRBD2|TRBV27|TRBJ2-3
TGTGCCAGCAGTTTATTCATTCCAAGCGGGAGGGTCACAGATACGCAGTATTTT
CASSLFIPSGRVTDTQYF
>NA|NA|TRBV4-1|TRBJ2-3
TGCGCCAGCAGCCAAGTTGATTTACTAGTTTACGATGCGCAGTATTTT
CASSQVDLLVYDAQYF
>NA|NA|TRBV19|TRBJ1-5
TGTGCCAGTAGTCCAAACCAGGGACTTTCGATTAATTTT
CASSPNQGLSINF
>few|NA|TRBV28|TRBJ1-5
TGTGCCAGCAACCCCCGGGACGTCAGCAATCAGCCCCAGCATTTT
CASNPRDVSNQPQHF
>NA|NA|TRBV10-3|TRBJ2-5
TGTGCCATCAGTGAGTTTACAGAAGAGACCCAGTACTTC
CAISEFTEETQYF
>few|NA|TRBV6-5|TRBJ1-2
TGTGCCAGCAGTTTAGGGGGACTAAACTATGGCTACACCTTC
CASSLGGLNYGYTF
>NA|TRBD1|TRBV2|TRBJ2-1
TGTGCCAGCAGCACCCAGGGGGACGAGCAGTTCTTC
CASSTQGDEQFF
>NA|NA|TRBV10-3|TRBJ1-1
TGTGCCATCAGTGAGTCGACCAGGGCTAACACTGAAGCTTTCTTT
CAISESTRANTEAFF
>NA|NA|TRBV28|TRBJ1-2
TGTGCCAGCAGTTTCGGCCAGGACCGCTATGGCTACACCTTC
CASSFGQDRYGYTF
>NA|TRBD1|TRBV19|TRBJ1-5
TGTGCCAGTAGGAGGGACAGTCTAAATAGCAATCAGCCCCAGCATTTT
CASRRDSLNSNQPQHF
>few|TRBD2|TRBV5-1|TRBJ2-3
TGCGCCAGCAGTCAAACGGGAGGGCCCACAGATACGCAGTATTTT
CASSQTGGPTDTQYF
>NA|TRBD1|TRBV7-2|TRBJ1-2
TGTGCCAGCGGACTTCAGCCCGGGGAGGGGGCTTTTGGCTACACCTTC
CASGLQPGEGAFGYTF
>few|NA|TRBV11-2|TRBJ1-2
TGTGCCAGCAGCCCCGGCGGGGGTGGGTATGGCTACACCTTC
CASSPGGGGYGYTF
>once|TRBD1|TRBV28|TRBJ2-1
TGTGCCAGTATTTGGGGACAGGGGTCCCATGAGCAGTTCTTC
CASIWGQGSHEQFF
>NA|TRBD1|TRBV27|TRBJ2-5
TGTGCCAGCAGTCGGAGACAGGGGTCCCCAGAGACCCAGTACTTC
CASSRRQGSPETQYF
>NA|TRBD1|TRBV9|TRBJ2-3
TGTGCCAGCAGCGTAGGGGACAGGGGGCGTACAGATACGCAGTATTTT
CASSVGDRGRTDTQYF
>NA|TRBD2|TRBV4-2|TRBJ2-7
TGTGCCAGCAGCCAAGATGGGACTAGCGGCTCCTACGAGCAGTACTTC
CASSQDGTSGSYEQYF
>once|TRBD2|TRBV7-2|TRBJ2-7
TGTGCCAGCAGCTTAGCGGGTAGCGGGAGGCTCGAGCAGTACTTC
CASSLAGSGRLEQYF
>NA|TRBD2|TRBV5-6|TRBJ2-2
TGTGCCAGCAGCTTACTAGCGGCCCCGAACGGGGAGCTGTTTTTT
CASSLLAAPNGELFF